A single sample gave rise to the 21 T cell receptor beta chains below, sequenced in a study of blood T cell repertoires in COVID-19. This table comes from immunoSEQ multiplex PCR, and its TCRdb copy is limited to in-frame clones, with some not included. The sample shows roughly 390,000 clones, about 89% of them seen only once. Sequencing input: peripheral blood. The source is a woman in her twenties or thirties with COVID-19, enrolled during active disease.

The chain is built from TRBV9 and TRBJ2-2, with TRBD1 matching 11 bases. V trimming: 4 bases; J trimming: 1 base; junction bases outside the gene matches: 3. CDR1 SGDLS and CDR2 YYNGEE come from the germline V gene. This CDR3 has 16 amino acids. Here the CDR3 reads CASSPGTGGNTGELFF. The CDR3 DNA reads TGTGCCAGCAGCCCTGGGACAGGGGGGAACACCGGGGAGCTGTTTTTT.

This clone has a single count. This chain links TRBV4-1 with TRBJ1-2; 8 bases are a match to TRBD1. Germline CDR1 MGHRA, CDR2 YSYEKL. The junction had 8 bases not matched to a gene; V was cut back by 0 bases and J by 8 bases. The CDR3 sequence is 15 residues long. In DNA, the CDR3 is TGCGCCAGCAGCCAAGAAGGACAGGGAGTAGGAGGCTACACCTTC. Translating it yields CASSQEGQGVGGYTF.

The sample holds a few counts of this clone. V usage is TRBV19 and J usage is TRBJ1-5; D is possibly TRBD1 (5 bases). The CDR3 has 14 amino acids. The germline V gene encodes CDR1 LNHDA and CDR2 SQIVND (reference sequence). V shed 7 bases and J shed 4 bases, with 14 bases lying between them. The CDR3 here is CASIGQGSNQPQHF. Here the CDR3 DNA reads TGTGCCAGTATTGGGCAGGGCTCTAATCAGCCCCAGCATTTT.

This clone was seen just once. CDR3 protein: CASSQSRDNDYEQYF. DNA of the CDR3: TGTGCCAGCAGCCAAAGCCGGGACAACGACTACGAGCAGTACTTC. V gene TRBV3-1 (or the pseudogene TRBV3-2) combines with J gene TRBJ2-7, with a tentative D call TRBD1 (6 bases). This CDR3 contains 15 residues. Germline CDR1 and CDR2: LGHDT and YNNKEL (reference sequence). Trimming took 2 bases from V and 3 from J, leaving 14 bases between them.

CDR3 bases: TGTGCCAGCAGCACCAAGGGTCCTAGCAGGCAGTTCTTC. Protein sequence: CASSTKGPSRQFF. V gene TRBV3-1 (or the pseudogene TRBV3-2) combines with J gene TRBJ2-1, with D possibly matching TRBD2 (5 bases). V was trimmed by 5 bases and J by 12 bases, leaving 17 bases between them. Germline V gene sequence: CDR1 LGHDT, CDR2 YNNKEL (reference sequence). There are 13 residues in the CDR3.

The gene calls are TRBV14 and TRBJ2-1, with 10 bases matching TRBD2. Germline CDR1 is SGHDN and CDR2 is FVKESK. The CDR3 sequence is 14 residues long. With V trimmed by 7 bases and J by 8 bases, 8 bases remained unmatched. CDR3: CASNPAGGPDEQFF. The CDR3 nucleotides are TGTGCCAGCAATCCAGCGGGAGGGCCAGATGAGCAGTTCTTC.

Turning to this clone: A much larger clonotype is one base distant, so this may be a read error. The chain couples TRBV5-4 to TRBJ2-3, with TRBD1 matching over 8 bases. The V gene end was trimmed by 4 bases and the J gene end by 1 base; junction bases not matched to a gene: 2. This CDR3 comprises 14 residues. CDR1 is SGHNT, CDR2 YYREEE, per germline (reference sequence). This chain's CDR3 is CASSLDRGTDTQYF. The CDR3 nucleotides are TGTGCCAGCAGCCTGGACAGGGGCACAGATACGCAGTATTTT.

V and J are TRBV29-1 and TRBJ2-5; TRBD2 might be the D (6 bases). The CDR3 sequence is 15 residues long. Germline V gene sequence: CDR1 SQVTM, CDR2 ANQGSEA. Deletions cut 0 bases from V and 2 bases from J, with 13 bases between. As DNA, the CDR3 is TGCAGCGTTGAAGAGGCTGTCAGCGGGCAAGAGACCCAGTACTTC. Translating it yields CSVEEAVSGQETQYF.

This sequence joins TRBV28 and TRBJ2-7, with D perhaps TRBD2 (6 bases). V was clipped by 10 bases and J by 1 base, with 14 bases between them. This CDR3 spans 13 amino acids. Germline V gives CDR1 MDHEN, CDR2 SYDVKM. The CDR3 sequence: CANRDSQSYEQYF. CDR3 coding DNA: TGTGCCAACCGGGACTCCCAGTCCTACGAGCAGTACTTC.

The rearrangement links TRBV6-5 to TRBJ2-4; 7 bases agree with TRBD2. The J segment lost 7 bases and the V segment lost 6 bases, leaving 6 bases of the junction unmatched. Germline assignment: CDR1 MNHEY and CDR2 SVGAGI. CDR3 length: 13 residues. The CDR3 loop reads CASSLGLENIQYF. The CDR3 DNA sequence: TGTGCCAGCAGCCTTGGACTAGAGAACATTCAGTACTTC.

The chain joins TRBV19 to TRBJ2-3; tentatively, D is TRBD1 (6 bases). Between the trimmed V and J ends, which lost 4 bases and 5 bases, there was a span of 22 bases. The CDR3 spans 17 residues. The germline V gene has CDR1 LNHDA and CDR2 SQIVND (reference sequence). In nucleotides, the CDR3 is TGTGCCAGTAGTACCCGGACAGCCGGGGTAGGTGTAGATACGCAGTATTTT. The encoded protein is CASSTRTAGVGVDTQYF.

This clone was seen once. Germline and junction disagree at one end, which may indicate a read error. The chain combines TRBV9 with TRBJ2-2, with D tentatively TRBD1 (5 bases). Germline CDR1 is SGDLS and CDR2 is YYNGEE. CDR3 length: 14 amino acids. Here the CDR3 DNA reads TGTACCAGCAGCGTAGCTTCAGGGCTCGGGGAGCTGTTTTTT. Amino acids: CTSSVASGLGELFF. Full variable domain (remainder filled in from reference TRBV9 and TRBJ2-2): DSGVTQTPKHLITATGQRVTLRCSPRSGDLSVYWYQQSLDQGLQFLIQYYNGEERAKGNILERFSAQQFPDLHSELNLSSLELGDSALYFCTSSVASGLGELFFGEGSRLTVL.

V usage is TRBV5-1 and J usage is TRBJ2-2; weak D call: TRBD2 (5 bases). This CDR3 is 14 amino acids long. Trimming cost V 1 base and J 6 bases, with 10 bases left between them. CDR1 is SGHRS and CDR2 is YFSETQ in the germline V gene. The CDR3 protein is CASSLRGLAGELFF. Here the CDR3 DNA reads TGCGCCAGCAGCTTGCGGGGTCTGGCCGGGGAGCTGTTTTTT.

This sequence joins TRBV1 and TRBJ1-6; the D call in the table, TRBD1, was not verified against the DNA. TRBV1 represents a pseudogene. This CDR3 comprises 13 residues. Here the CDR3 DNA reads TGCACCAGCAGCCAAGACAATAATTCACCCCTCCACTTT. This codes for CTSSQDNNSPLHF.

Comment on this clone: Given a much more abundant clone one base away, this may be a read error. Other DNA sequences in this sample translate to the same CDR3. CDR3 sequence (DNA): TGTGCCAGCAGTGACTCAACTAGCGGGAGCAATGAGCAGTTCTTC. This gives the protein CASSDSTSGSNEQFF. This chain connects TRBV6-4 to TRBJ2-1; 11 positions match TRBD2. After removal of 0 bases from V and 6 bases from J, the junction contained 1 base not matched to a gene. This CDR3 has 15 residues. Looked up from germline, CDR1 is MRHNA and CDR2 is SNTAGT.

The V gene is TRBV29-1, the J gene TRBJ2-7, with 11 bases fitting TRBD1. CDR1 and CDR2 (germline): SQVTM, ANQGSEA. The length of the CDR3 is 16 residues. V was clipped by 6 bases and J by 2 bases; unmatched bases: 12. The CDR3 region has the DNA TGCAGCGTCGGACGCACCCCGGGACAGGGGGCCTACGAGCAGTACTTC. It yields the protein CSVGRTPGQGAYEQYF.

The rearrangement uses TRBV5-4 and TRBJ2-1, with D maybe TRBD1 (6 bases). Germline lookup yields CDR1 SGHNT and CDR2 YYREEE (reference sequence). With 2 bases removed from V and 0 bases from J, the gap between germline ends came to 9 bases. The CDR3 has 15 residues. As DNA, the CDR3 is TGTGCCAGCAGCTTCCAACAGGGCTCCTACAATGAGCAGTTCTTC. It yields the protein CASSFQQGSYNEQFF.

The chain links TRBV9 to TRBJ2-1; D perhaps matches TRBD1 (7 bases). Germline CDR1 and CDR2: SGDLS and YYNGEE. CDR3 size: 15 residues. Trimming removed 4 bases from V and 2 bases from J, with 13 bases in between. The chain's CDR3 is CASSPRGAPYNEQFF. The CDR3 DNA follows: TGTGCCAGCAGCCCCAGGGGGGCGCCCTACAATGAGCAGTTCTTC.

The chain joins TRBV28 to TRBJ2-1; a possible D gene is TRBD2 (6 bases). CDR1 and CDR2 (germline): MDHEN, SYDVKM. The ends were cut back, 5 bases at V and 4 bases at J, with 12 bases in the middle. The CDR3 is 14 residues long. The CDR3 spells CASSPQGGYNEQFF. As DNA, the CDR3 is TGTGCCAGCAGTCCCCAGGGAGGTTACAATGAGCAGTTCTTC.

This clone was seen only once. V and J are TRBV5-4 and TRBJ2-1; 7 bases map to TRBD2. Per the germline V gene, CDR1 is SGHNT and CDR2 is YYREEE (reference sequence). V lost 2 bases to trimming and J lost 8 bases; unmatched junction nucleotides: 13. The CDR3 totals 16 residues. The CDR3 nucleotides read TGTGCCAGCAGCTTTCGAGGGAGGGCCCGATATTATGAGCAGTTCTTC. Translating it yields CASSFRGRARYYEQFF.

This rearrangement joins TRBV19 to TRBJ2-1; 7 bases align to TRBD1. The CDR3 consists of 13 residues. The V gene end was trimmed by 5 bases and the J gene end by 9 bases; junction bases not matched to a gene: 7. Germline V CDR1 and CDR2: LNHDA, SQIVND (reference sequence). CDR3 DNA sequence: TGTGCCAGTAGTGGTGACAGGGTCAGTGAGCAGTTCTTC. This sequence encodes CASSGDRVSEQFF.